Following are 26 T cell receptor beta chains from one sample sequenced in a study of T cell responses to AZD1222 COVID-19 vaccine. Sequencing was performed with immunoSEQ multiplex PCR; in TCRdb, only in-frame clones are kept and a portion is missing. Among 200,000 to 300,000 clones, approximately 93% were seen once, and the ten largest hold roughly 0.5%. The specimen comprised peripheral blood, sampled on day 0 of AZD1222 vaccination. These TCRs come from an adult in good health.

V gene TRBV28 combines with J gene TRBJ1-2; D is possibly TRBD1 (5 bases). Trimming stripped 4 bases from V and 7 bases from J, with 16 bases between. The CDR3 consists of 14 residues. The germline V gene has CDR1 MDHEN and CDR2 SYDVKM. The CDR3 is CASSSPSSRGGYTF. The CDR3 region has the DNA TGTGCCAGCAGTTCCCCCTCATCGAGGGGTGGCTACACCTTC.

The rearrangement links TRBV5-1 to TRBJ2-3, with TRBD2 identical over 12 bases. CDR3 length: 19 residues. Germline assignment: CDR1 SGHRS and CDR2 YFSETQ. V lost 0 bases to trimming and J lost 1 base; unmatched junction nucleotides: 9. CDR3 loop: CASSLEPSGRGEGTDTQYF. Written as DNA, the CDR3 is TGCGCCAGCAGCTTGGAGCCTAGCGGGAGGGGCGAGGGCACAGATACGCAGTATTTT.

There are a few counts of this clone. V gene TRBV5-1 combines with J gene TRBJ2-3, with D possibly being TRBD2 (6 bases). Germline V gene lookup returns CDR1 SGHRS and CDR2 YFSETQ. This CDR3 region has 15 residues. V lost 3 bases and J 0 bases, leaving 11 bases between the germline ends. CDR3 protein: CASSYSGTSTDTQYF. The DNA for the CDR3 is TGCGCCAGCAGCTATAGCGGAACTAGCACAGATACGCAGTATTTT.

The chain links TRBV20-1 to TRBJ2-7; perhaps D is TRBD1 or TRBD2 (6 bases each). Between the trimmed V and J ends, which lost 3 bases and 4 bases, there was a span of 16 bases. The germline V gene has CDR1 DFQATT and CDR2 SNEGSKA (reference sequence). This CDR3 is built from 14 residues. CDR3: CSASGAGDLYEQYF. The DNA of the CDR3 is TGCAGTGCTAGTGGGGCAGGGGACTTGTACGAGCAGTACTTC.

The CDR3 nucleotides read TGTGCCAGCAGTTCGCAGGGGACAGATACGCAGTATTTT. This translates into CASSSQGTDTQYF. This chain links TRBV27 with TRBJ2-3, with D possibly TRBD1 on 6 matching bases. The CDR3 totals 13 residues. CDR1 and CDR2 from the germline V gene are MNHEY and SMNVEV (reference sequence). Deletions cut 4 bases from V and 3 bases from J, with 8 bases between.

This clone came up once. CDR3 sequence: CASSLQASNQPQHF. The CDR3 DNA sequence: TGTGCCAGCAGTTTACAGGCGAGCAATCAGCCCCAGCATTTT. The rearrangement joins TRBV28 to TRBJ1-5, with unresolved D. The V gene lost 2 bases and the J gene lost 1 base, with 6 bases spanning the gap. The CDR3 is 14 amino acids. The germline V gene has CDR1 MDHEN and CDR2 SYDVKM.

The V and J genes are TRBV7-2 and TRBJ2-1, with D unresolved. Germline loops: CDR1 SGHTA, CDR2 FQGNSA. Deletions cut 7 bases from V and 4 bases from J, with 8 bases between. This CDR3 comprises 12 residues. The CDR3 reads CASTILYNEQFF. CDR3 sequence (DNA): TGTGCCAGCACGATCTTGTACAATGAGCAGTTCTTC. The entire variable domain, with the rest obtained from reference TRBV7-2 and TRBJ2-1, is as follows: GAGVSQSPSNKVTEKGKDVELRCDPISGHTALYWYRQSLGQGLEFLIYFQGNSAPDKSGLPSDRFSAERTGGSVSTLTIQRTQQEDSAVYLCASTILYNEQFFGPGTRLTVL.

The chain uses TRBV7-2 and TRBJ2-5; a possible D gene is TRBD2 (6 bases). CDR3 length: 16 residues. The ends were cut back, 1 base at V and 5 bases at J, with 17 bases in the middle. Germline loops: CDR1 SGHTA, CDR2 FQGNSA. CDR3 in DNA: TGTGCCAGCAGCTTAGACCCTAGCGCGCGCCGGGAGACCCAGTACTTC. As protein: CASSLDPSARRETQYF.

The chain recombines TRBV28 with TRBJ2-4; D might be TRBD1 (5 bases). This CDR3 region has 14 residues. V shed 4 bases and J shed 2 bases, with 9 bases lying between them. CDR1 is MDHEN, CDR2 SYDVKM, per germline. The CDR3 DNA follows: TGTGCCAGCAGTTCCAGGGTACCCAAAAACATTCAGTACTTC. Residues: CASSSRVPKNIQYF.

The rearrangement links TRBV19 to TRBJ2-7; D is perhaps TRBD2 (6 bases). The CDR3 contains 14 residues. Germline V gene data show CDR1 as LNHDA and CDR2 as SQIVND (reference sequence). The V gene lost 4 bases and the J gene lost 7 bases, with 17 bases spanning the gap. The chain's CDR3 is CASSSGLHLGEQYF. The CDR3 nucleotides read TGTGCCAGTAGTAGCGGACTACACCTCGGGGAGCAGTACTTC.

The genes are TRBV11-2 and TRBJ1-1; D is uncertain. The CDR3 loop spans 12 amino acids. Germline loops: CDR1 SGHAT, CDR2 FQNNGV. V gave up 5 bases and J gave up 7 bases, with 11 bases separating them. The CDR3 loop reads CASSPSGGEAFF. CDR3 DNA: TGTGCCAGCAGCCCCTCGGGTGGTGAAGCTTTCTTT.

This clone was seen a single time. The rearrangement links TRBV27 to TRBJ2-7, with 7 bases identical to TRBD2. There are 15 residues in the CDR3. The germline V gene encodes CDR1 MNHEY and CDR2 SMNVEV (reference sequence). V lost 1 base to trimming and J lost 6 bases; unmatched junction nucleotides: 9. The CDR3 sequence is CASSLLEGGPGEQYF. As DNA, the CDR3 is TGTGCCAGCAGTTTATTGGAGGGAGGGCCTGGCGAGCAGTACTTC.

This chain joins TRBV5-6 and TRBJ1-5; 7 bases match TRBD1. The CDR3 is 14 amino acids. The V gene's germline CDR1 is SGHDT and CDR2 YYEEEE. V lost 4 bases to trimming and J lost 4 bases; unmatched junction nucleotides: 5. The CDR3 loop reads CASSPGTANQPQHF. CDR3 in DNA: TGTGCCAGCAGCCCGGGGACAGCGAATCAGCCCCAGCATTTT.

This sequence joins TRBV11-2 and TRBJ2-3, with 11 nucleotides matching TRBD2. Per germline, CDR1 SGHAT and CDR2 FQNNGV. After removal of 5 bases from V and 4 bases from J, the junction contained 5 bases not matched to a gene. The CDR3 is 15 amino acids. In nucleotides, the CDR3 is TGTGCCAGCAGCCGACTAGCGGGGACGTCAGATACGCAGTATTTT. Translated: CASSRLAGTSDTQYF. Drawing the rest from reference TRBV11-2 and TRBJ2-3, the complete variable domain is EAGVAQSPRYKIIEKRQSVAFWCNPISGHATLYWYQQILGQGPKLLIQFQNNGVVDDSQLPKDRFSAERLKGVDSTLKIQPAKLEDSAVYLCASSRLAGTSDTQYFGPGTRLTVL.

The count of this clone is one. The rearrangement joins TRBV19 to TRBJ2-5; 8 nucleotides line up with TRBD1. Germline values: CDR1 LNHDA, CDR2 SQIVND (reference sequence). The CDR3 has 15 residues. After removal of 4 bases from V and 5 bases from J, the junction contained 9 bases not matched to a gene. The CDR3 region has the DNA TGTGCCAGTAGTAAAAACCCAGGGGGCGGGGAGACCCAGTACTTC. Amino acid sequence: CASSKNPGGGETQYF.

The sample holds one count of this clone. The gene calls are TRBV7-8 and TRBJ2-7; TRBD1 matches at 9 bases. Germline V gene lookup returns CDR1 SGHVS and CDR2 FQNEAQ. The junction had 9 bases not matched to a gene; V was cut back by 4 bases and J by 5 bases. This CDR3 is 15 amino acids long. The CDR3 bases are TGTGCCAGCAGCTCCACCGGGACAGGGCATAACGAGCAGTACTTC. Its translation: CASSSTGTGHNEQYF.

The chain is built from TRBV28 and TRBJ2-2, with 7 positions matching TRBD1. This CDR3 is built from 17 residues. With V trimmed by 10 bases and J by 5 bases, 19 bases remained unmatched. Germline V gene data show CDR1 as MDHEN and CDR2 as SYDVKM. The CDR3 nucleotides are TGTGCCACCATCAAAACAGGGGTCGTACTGGGGACCGGGGAGCTGTTTTTT. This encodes CATIKTGVVLGTGELFF.

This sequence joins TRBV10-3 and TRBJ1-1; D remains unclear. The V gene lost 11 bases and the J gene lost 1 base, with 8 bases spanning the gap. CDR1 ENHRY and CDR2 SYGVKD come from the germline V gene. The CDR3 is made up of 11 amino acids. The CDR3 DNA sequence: TGTGCCTCCCGACAGAACACTGAAGCTTTCTTT. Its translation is CASRQNTEAFF.

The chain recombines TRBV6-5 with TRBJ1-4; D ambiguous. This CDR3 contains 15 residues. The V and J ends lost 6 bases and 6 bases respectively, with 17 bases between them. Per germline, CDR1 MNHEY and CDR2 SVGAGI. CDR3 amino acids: CASSILGSADEKLFF. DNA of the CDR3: TGTGCCAGCAGCATCTTGGGGTCAGCAGATGAAAAACTGTTTTTT.

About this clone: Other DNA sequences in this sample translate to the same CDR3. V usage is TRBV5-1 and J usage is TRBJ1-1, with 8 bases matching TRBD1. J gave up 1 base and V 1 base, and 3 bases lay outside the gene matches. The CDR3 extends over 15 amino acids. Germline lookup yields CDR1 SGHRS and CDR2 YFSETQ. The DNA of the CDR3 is TGCGCCAGCAGCTTGACCGGACAGGGGAACACTGAAGCTTTCTTT. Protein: CASSLTGQGNTEAFF.

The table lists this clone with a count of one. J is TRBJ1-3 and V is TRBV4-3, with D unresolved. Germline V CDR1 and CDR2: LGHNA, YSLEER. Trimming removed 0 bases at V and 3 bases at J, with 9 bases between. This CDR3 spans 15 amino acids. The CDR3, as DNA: TGCGCCAGCAGCCAAGACCTGGGCGGTGGAAACACCATATATTTT. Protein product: CASSQDLGGGNTIYF.

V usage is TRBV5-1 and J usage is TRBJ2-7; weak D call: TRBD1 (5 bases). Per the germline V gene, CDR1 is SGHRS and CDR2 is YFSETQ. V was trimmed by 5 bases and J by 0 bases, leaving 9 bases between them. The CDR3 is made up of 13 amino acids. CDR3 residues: CASRGVSSYEQYF. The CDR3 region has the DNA TGCGCCAGCAGAGGGGTGAGCTCCTACGAGCAGTACTTC.

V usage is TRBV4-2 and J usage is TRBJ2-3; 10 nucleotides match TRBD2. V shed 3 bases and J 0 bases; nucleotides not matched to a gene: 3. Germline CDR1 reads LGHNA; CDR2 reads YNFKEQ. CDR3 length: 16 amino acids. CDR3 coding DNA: TGTGCCAGCAGCCAGCCAGCGGGGGGGAGCACAGATACGCAGTATTTT. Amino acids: CASSQPAGGSTDTQYF.

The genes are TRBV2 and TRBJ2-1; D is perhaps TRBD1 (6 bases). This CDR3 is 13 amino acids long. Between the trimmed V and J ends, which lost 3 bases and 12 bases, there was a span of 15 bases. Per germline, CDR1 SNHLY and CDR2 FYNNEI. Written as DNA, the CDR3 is TGTGCCAGCAGTGAGGAAACAGGGTTGGCGCAGTTCTTC. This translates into CASSEETGLAQFF.

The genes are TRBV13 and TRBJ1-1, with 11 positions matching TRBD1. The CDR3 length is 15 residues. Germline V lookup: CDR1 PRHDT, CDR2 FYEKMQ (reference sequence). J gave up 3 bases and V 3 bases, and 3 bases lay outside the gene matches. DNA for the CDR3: TGTGCCAGCAGCTTCTGGGGACAGGGGGACACTGAAGCTTTCTTT. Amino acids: CASSFWGQGDTEAFF.

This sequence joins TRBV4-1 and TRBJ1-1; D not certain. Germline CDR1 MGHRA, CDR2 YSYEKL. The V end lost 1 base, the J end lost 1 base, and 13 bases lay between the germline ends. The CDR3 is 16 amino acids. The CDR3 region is CASSQGVLTANTEAFF. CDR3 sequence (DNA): TGCGCCAGCAGCCAAGGGGTTCTTACGGCGAACACTGAAGCTTTCTTT.